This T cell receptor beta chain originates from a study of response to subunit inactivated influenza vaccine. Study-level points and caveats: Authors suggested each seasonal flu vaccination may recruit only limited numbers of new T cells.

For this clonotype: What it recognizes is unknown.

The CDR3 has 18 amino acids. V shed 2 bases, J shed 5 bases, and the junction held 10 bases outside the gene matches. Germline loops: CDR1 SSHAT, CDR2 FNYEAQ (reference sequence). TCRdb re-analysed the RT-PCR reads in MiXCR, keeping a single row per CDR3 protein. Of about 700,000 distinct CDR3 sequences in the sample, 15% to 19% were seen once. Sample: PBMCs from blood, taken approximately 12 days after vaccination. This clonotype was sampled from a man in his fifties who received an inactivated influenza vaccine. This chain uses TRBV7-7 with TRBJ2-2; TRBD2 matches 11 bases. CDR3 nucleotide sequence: TGTGCCAGCAGCTTAAGGCTTGCTGGGACTAGCGGTACCGGGGAGCTGTTTTTT. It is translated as CASSLRLAGTSGTGELFF.